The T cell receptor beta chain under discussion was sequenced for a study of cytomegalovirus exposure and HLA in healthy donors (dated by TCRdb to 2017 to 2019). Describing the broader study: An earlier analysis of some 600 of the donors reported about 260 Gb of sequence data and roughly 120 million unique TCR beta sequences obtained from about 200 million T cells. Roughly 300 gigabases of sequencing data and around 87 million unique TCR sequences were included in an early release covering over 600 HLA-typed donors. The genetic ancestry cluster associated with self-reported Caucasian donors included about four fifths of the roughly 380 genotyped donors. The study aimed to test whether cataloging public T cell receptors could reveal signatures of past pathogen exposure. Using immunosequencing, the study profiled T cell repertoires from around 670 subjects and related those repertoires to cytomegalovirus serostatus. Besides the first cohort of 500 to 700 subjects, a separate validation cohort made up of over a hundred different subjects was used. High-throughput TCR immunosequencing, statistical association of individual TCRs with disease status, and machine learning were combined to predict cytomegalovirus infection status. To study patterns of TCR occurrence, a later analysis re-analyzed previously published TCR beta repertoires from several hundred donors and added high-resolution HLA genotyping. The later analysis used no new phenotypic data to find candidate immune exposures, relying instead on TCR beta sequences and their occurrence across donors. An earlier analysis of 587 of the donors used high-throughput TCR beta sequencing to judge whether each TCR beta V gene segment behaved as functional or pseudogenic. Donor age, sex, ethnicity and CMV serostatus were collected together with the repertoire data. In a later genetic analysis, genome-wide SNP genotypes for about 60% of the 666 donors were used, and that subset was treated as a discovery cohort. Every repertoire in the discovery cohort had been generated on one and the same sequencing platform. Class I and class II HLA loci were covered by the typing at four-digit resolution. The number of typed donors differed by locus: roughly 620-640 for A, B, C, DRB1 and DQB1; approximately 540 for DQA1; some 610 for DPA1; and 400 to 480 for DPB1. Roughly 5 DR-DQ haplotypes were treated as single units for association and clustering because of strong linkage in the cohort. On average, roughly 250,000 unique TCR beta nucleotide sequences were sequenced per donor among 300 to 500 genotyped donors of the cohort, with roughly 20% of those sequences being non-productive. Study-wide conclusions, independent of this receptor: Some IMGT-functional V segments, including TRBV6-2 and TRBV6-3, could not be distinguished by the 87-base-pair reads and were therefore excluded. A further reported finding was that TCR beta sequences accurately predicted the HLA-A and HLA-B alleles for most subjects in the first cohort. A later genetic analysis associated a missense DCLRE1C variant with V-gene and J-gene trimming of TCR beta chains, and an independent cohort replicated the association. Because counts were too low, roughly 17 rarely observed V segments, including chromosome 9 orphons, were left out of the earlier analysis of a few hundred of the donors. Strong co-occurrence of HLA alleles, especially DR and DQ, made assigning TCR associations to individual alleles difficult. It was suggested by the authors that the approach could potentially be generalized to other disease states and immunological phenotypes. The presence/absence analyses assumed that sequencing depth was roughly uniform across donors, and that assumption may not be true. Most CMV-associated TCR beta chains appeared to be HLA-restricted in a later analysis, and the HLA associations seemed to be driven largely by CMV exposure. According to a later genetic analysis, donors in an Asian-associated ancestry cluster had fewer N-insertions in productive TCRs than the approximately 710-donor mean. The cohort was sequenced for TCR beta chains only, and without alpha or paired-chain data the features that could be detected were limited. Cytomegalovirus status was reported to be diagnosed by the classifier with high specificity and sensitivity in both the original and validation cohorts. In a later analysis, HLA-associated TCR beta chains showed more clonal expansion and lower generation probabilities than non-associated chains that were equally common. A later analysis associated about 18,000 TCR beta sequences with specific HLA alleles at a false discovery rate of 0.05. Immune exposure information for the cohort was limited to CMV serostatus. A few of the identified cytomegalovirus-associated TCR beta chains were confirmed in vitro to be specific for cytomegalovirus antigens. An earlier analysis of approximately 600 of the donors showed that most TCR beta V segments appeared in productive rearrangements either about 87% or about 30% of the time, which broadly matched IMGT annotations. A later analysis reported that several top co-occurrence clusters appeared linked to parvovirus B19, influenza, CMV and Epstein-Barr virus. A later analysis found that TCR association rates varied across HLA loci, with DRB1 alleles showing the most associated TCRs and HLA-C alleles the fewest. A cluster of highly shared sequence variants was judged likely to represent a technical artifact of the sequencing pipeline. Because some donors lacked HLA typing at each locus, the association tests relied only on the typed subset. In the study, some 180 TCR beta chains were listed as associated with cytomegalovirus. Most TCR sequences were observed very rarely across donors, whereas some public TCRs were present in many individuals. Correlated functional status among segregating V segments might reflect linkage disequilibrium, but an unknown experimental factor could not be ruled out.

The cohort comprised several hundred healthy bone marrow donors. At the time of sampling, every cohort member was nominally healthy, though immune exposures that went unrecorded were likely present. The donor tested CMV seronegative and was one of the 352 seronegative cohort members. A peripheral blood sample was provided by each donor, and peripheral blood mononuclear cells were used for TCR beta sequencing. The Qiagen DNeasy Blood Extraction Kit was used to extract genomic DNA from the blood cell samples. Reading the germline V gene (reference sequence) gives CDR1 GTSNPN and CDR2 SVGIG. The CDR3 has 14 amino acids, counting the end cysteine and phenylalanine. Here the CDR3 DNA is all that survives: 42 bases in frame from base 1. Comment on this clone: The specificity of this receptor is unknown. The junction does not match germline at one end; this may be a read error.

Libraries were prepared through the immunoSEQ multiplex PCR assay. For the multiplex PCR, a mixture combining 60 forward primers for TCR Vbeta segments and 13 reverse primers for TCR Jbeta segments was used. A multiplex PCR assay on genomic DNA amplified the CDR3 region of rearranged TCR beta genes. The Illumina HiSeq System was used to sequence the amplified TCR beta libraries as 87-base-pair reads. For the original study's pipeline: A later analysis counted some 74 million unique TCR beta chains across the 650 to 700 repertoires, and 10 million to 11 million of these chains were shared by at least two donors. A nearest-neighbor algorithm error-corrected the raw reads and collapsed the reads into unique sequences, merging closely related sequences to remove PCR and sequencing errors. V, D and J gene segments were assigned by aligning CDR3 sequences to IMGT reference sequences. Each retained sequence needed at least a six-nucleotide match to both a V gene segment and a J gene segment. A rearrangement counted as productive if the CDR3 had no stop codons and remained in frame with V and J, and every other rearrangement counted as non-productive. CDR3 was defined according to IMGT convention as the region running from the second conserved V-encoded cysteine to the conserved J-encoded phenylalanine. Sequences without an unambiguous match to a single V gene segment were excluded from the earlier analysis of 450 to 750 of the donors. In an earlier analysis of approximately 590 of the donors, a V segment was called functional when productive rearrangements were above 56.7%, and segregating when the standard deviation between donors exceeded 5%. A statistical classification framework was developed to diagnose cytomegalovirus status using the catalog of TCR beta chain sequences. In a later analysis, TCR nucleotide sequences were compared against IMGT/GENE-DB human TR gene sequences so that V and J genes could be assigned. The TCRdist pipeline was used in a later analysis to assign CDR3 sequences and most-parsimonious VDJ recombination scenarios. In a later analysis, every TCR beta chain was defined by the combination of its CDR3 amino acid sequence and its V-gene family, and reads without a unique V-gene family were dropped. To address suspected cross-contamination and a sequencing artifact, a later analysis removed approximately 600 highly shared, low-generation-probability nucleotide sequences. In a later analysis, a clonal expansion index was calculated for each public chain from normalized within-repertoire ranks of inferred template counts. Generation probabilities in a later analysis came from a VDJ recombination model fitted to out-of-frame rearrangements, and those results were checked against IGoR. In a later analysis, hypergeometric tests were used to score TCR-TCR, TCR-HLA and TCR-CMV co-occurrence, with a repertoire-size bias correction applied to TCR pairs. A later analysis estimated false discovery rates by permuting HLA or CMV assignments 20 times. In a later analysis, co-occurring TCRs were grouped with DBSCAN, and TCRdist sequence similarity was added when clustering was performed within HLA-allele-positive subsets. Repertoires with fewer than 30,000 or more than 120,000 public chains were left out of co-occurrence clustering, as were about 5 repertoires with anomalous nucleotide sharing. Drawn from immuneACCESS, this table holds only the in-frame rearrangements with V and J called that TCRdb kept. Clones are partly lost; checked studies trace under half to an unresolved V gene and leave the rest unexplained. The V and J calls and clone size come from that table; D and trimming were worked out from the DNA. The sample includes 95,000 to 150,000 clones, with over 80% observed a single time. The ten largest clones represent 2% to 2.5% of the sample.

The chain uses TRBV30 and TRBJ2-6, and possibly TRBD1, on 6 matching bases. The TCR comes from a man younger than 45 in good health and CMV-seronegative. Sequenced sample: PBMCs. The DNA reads TGTGCCTGGAGGGGGGCCTCTGGGGCCAACGGCCTGACTTTC. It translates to CAWRGASGANGLTF. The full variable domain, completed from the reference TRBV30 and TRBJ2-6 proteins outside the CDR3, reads SQTIHQWPATLVQPVGSPLSLECTVEGTSNPNLYWYRQAAGRGLQLLFYSVGIGQISSEVPQNLSASRPQDRQFILSSKKLLLSDSGFYLCAWRGASGANGLTFGAGSRLTVL.